Presented here are 15 T cell receptor beta chains from one specimen sequenced in a study of identifying expanded T cells in peripheral blood. Sequencing was performed with immunoSEQ multiplex PCR; in TCRdb, only in-frame clones are kept and a portion is missing. The repertoire includes 50,000 to 75,000 clones, approximately 82% of them detected once, and about a sixth sits in the top ten. Sequencing input: blood. The receptor set was obtained from a person between 18 and 70 years old in good health.

V gene TRBV5-1 combines with J gene TRBJ2-5, with D possibly TRBD1 on 6 matching bases. CDR1 is SGHRS and CDR2 is YFSETQ in the germline V gene. The CDR3 is made up of 14 amino acids. V dropped 4 bases and J dropped 0 bases, with 10 bases sitting between them. The CDR3, as DNA: TGCGCCAGCAGCGTGGGGGCCAACCAAGAGACCCAGTACTTC. It specifies CASSVGANQETQYF.

The chain is built from TRBV6-1 and TRBJ1-1; TRBD1 matches 9 bases. V shed 3 bases, J shed 2 bases, and the junction held 4 bases outside the gene matches. CDR3 length equals 15 residues. Germline V gene data show CDR1 as MNHNS and CDR2 as SASEGT. CDR3 protein: CASSERGQGNTEAFF. The DNA for the CDR3 is TGTGCCAGCAGTGAGCGGGGACAGGGTAACACTGAAGCTTTCTTT.

This rearrangement joins TRBV27 to TRBJ2-4, with D possibly being TRBD2 (6 bases). The CDR3 length is 14 residues. V gave up 1 base and J gave up 3 bases, with 7 bases separating them. The V gene's germline CDR1 is MNHEY and CDR2 SMNVEV (reference sequence). CDR3 coding DNA: TGTGCCAGCAGTTTATACGGGGGCAAAAACATTCAGTACTTC. It encodes CASSLYGGKNIQYF.

This chain connects TRBV2 to TRBJ1-1, with 8 bases fitting TRBD1. The CDR3 runs to 15 residues. Germline V gives CDR1 SNHLY, CDR2 FYNNEI. Losses at the gene ends were 6 bases for V and 0 bases for J; bases not matched to a gene: 6. The CDR3 sequence: CASSQTGVMNTEAFF. The CDR3 coding sequence is TGTGCCAGCAGCCAGACAGGGGTAATGAACACTGAAGCTTTCTTT.

This clone appeared once. The V and J genes are TRBV6-5 and TRBJ1-5; 8 bases are shared with TRBD1. V gave up 7 bases and J gave up 2 bases; unmatched junction bases: 7. The CDR3 is 15 residues long. Germline assignment: CDR1 MNHEY and CDR2 SVGAGI. The CDR3 nucleotides read TGTGCCAGCACCTCCGGACAGGGAGGCAATCAGCCCCAGCATTTT. Translated, it gives CASTSGQGGNQPQHF.

The chain has TRBV5-4 and TRBJ1-6; 7 nucleotides match TRBD1. The CDR3 loop spans 14 amino acids. The V and J ends lost 4 bases and 6 bases, in that order; junction bases with no gene match: 4. Germline V CDR1 and CDR2: SGHNT, YYREEE (reference sequence). CDR3 sequence: CASSPGQFNSPLHF. For the CDR3, the DNA is TGTGCCAGCAGCCCGGGACAGTTTAATTCACCCCTCCACTTT.

This chain joins TRBV19 and TRBJ1-5; D might be TRBD1 (5 bases). The V end lost 8 bases, the J end lost 4 bases, and 15 bases lay between the germline ends. Germline values: CDR1 LNHDA, CDR2 SQIVND (reference sequence). This CDR3 comprises 14 residues. The CDR3 reads CASSQVGVNQPQHF. CDR3 DNA: TGTGCCAGTTCACAGGTGGGGGTAAATCAGCCCCAGCATTTT.

The CDR3 coding sequence is TGTGCCAGCAGTTCCTCAGGGATCACTGAAGCTTTCTTT. This encodes CASSSSGITEAFF. The chain couples TRBV27 to TRBJ1-1, with TRBD1 as a possible D gene (5 bases). CDR1 MNHEY and CDR2 SMNVEV come from the germline V gene (reference sequence). Trimming took off 4 bases at V and 4 bases at J, with 10 bases between the two ends. This CDR3 is 13 amino acids long.

The chain couples TRBV6-1 to TRBJ1-2; the D gene is possibly TRBD1 (5 bases). The CDR3 contains 15 residues. Germline V gene data show CDR1 as MNHNS and CDR2 as SASEGT. The V gene lost 7 bases and the J gene lost 7 bases, with 22 bases spanning the gap. The CDR3: CASTSTGAYDVGYTF. The DNA of the CDR3 is TGTGCCAGCACCTCAACCGGGGCCTATGATGTTGGCTACACCTTC.

The J gene is TRBJ1-5, the V gene TRBV6-1; D is unclear. Trimming left V 4 bases short and J 4 bases short, with 8 bases between. This CDR3 has 13 residues. Germline values: CDR1 MNHNS, CDR2 SASEGT. CDR3 nucleotide sequence: TGTGCCAGCAGTGCGGGAGGAAATCAGCCCCAGCATTTT. Translated, it gives CASSAGGNQPQHF.

The chain combines TRBV7-9 with TRBJ2-2, with TRBD1 as a possible D gene (5 bases). From germline, CDR1 is SEHNR and CDR2 FQNEAQ (reference sequence). The length of the CDR3 is 15 residues. The V end lost 3 bases, the J end lost 3 bases, and 11 bases lay between the germline ends. For the CDR3, the DNA is TGTGCCAGCAGCTTTACAACAGGATACACCGGGGAGCTGTTTTTT. Its protein product is CASSFTTGYTGELFF.

This clone has a handful of counts. The chain combines TRBV11-2 with TRBJ1-3; D gene uncertain. CDR1 is SGHAT and CDR2 is FQNNGV in the germline V gene. This CDR3 spans 13 amino acids. V lost 2 bases and J 2 bases, leaving 4 bases between the germline ends. CDR3: CASSLRAGNTIYF. The CDR3 coding sequence is TGTGCCAGCAGCTTAAGGGCTGGAAACACCATATATTTT. Full variable domain (rest looked up from reference TRBV11-2 and TRBJ1-3): EAGVAQSPRYKIIEKRQSVAFWCNPISGHATLYWYQQILGQGPKLLIQFQNNGVVDDSQLPKDRFSAERLKGVDSTLKIQPAKLEDSAVYLCASSLRAGNTIYFGEGSWLTVV.

The chain couples TRBV5-1 to TRBJ2-1, with a possible D match to TRBD2 (7 bases). The CDR3 is 19 amino acids. Per germline, CDR1 SGHRS and CDR2 YFSETQ. V was shortened by 0 bases and J by 6 bases, with 25 bases between the two germline ends. This CDR3 reads CASSLGRGQVTGEGNEQFF. The CDR3 DNA reads as TGCGCCAGCAGCTTGGGGCGGGGGCAGGTTACGGGAGAAGGCAATGAGCAGTTCTTC.

By its share, this clone is medium-sized. The genes are TRBV7-9 and TRBJ1-1; D is unresolved. Between the trimmed V and J ends, which lost 5 bases and 3 bases, there was a span of 13 bases. Looked up from germline, CDR1 is SEHNR and CDR2 is FQNEAQ (reference sequence). The CDR3 runs to 14 residues. The DNA of the CDR3 is TGTGCCAGCAGCCAGACGGTAGGCGACACTGAAGCTTTCTTT. Amino acid sequence: CASSQTVGDTEAFF.

A single count supports this clone. The chain employs TRBV6-5 and TRBJ2-1; D unresolved. The CDR3 covers 12 residues. The V end lost 5 bases, the J end lost 7 bases, and 9 bases lay between the germline ends. CDR1 is MNHEY and CDR2 is SVGAGI in the germline V gene. DNA of the CDR3: TGTGCCAGCAGTCGTGTGAGAAATGAGCAGTTCTTC. Encoded protein: CASSRVRNEQFF.